These T cell receptor beta chains were read from a single sample in a study of cytotoxic CD8 clonotypes in ibrutinib-treated CLL. Method: immunoSEQ multiplex PCR; TCRdb's copy keeps in-frame clones and lacks some. This table holds 300,000 to 350,000 clones, roughly 80% found once. The source was PBMCs, collected before ibrutinib treatment. Source of these receptors: a human donor with chronic lymphocytic leukemia. CDR3s include the opening cysteine and the closing phenylalanine or tryptophan. The D gene is left open where the match is weak. Part of the rows lack a size; the others show once, few, many or a class for expanded clones.

TRBJ2-5,TRBV18,.,TRBD1,TGTGCCAGCTCACGGCTGGACAGGGGCTGGGAGACCCAGTACTTC,CASSRLDRGWETQYF
TRBJ2-2,TRBV5-8,.,TRBD2,TGTGCCAGCAGCCCCGGACTAGCGGGACCCTTAGGCACCGGGGAGCTGTTTTTT,CASSPGLAGPLGTGELFF
TRBJ1-4,TRBV7-9,once,.,TGTGCCAGCAGTGTCTATAGGGGGACTAATGAAAAACTGTTTTTT,CASSVYRGTNEKLFF
TRBJ2-1,TRBV29-1,.,TRBD1,TGCAGCGTTGTAAAGGGGACAGGGGGAAATGAGCAGTTCTTC,CSVVKGTGGNEQFF
TRBJ2-1,TRBV13,.,TRBD2,TGTGCCAGCAGCCGCCGGACTAGCGGAACCTTGGGTGAGCAGTTCTTC,CASSRRTSGTLGEQFF
TRBJ2-7,TRBV5-6,.,.,TGTGCCAGCAGCTTGAGGGCGGGACTCTACGAGCAGTACTTC,CASSLRAGLYEQYF
TRBJ1-2,TRBV4-2,once,.,TGTGCCAGCAGCCCCTATTGGTCGGGTTCGAACGGGGTAGGCTACACCTTC,CASSPYWSGSNGVGYTF
TRBJ2-3,TRBV7-9,.,TRBD2,TGTGCCAGCGGCCTAGCGGGAGTCGCAGATACGCAGTATTTT,CASGLAGVADTQYF
TRBJ2-7,TRBV7-6,.,TRBD1,TGTGCCAGCAGCCTGGACAGGGCCCCTGGGTACGAGCAGTACTTC,CASSLDRAPGYEQYF
TRBJ2-1,TRBV9,.,.,TGTGCCAGCAGCGTAGGGGCAGGGATCACCTACAATGAGCAGTTCTTC,CASSVGAGITYNEQFF
TRBJ2-7,TRBV28,.,TRBD1,TGTGCCAGCCGGACAGGGAATCCCTACGAGCAGTACTTC,CASRTGNPYEQYF
TRBJ1-5,TRBV6-6,.,.,TGTGCCAGCAGTCGCCGTTTGGGAGCCGATCAGCCCCAGCATTTT,CASSRRLGADQPQHF
TRBJ2-1,TRBV5-6,.,.,TGTGCCAGCAGCCAAAGAGGTCGGCTAGCCCTTCACAATGAGCAGTTCTTC,CASSQRGRLALHNEQFF
TRBJ2-2,TRBV11-3,.,.,TGTGCCAGCTTTAGGGGATACCTCCTTTGGAACGGGGAGCTGTTTTTT,CASFRGYLLWNGELFF
TRBJ1-4,TRBV4-2,.,TRBD1,TGTGCCAGCAGCCAAGAGGGGACAGGGGCCGGTGAAAAACTGTTTTTT,CASSQEGTGAGEKLFF
TRBJ2-3,TRBV5-1,.,TRBD2,TGCGCCAGCAGCTTGACGAATATGCGGGAGGGCCGTGCAGATACGCAGTATTTT,CASSLTNMREGRADTQYF
TRBJ2-5,TRBV7-9,few,TRBD2,TGTGCCAGCAGCTTCATTAGCGGGAGTACGCAAGAGACCCAGTACTTC,CASSFISGSTQETQYF
TRBJ2-1,TRBV18,.,.,TGTGCCAGCTCACGGGGACGGGGGTCTCTAGGTGAGCAGTTCTTC,CASSRGRGSLGEQFF
TRBJ2-7,TRBV5-4,.,TRBD2,TGTGCCAGCAGCTTGGCCGGCGGGAGGGGCTACGAGCAGTACTTC,CASSLAGGRGYEQYF
TRBJ1-2,TRBV15,.,.,TGTGCCACCAGCAGCCCGGGACACCACCTCTATGGCTACACCTTC,CATSSPGHHLYGYTF
TRBJ1-5,TRBV6-1,.,.,TGTGCCAGCAGGAAGGGGGGTTATAGCAATCAGCCCCAGCATTTT,CASRKGGYSNQPQHF
TRBJ1-1,TRBV6-6,.,.,TGTGCCAGCAGTTATCAAAAGAACACTGAAGCTTTCTTT,CASSYQKNTEAFF
TRBJ2-5,TRBV7-9,.,TRBD2,TGTGCCAGCAGCACTCGTCCTAGCGGGGACTCAAAAGAGACCCAGTACTTC,CASSTRPSGDSKETQYF
TRBJ2-5,TRBV5-6,.,.,TGTGCCAGCAGCACGACTGGGACCCAGTACTTC,CASSTTGTQYF
TRBJ1-2,TRBV5-1,few,.,TGCGCCAGCAGCTTGGACCCAGGGAGCTATGGCTACACCTTC,CASSLDPGSYGYTF
TRBJ1-2,TRBV30,.,.,TGTGCCTCAGACCGGAGGGGCAGACCTAACTATGGCTACACCTTC,CASDRRGRPNYGYTF
TRBJ1-2,TRBV6-5,.,.,TGTGCCAGCAGATATACCACGGTGGATGGCTACACCTTC,CASRYTTVDGYTF
TRBJ2-3,TRBV7-2,.,TRBD1,TGTGCCAGCAGCTTAGGCACAGGGGTTCCGCAGTATTTT,CASSLGTGVPQYF
TRBJ2-1,TRBV2,few,.,TGTGCCAGCAGTGAGTCCGGGAGAGTGCAGTTCTTC,CASSESGRVQFF
TRBJ2-1,TRBV9,few,.,TGTGCCAGCAGCGACGACAGGTCCTACAATGAGCAGTTCTTC,CASSDDRSYNEQFF